This T cell receptor (beta chain) was observed in a study of control samples from healthy donors and cancer patients. The CDR3 spans 16 residues. CDR1 is MNHEY and CDR2 is SVGEGT in the germline V gene. Trimming at V came to 4 bases and at J to 6 bases, leaving 8 bases not matched to a gene. Produced via immunoSEQ multiplex PCR; TCRdb's table is partial and in-frame only. Among 200,000 or so clones listed, around 94% were seen once. This TCR was recovered from a man aged 50-59 years in good health. The chain combines TRBV6-2 or TRBV6-3 with TRBJ1-5; TRBD1 matches 11 bases. The sample was blood. The CDR3 loop is CASSFQGTGGFQPQHF. Written as DNA, the CDR3 is TGTGCCAGCAGTTTCCAAGGGACAGGGGGATTTCAGCCCCAGCATTTT.